Given below is one T cell receptor beta chain in context. In the PCR, 60 Vbeta and 13 Jbeta primers were used. The repertoire was sequenced with immunoSEQ multiplex PCR; TCRdb's copy has only in-frame clones and lacks some. Of 160,000 or so clones in the sample, about 78% were seen once. CDR1 and CDR2 (germline): LNHDA, SQIVND (reference sequence). The CDR3 has 15 amino acids. Trimming took 2 bases from V and 7 from J; bases not matched to a gene: 5. This sample is part of a study of cytomegalovirus exposure and HLA in healthy donors. This chain links TRBV19 with TRBJ2-1, with 10 bases that match TRBD2. This TCR was recovered from a man aged 55 to 69 in good health and CMV-seronegative. The sample comprised PBMCs. CDR3 nucleotide sequence: TGTGCCAGTAGTATAACTAGCGGGATGGGGAATGAGCAGTTCTTC. This gives the protein CASSITSGMGNEQFF.